A single sample is the source of the 31 T cell receptor beta chains below, sequenced in a study of shared clonotypes between healthy human individuals (dated by TCRdb to 2020 to 2021). CD8 naive samples were obtained by positive selection for CCR7 among CD45RO-negative cells, yielding a CD45RA+CCR7+ population from which TemRA cells were excluded. Receptors were amplified or captured by the immunoSEQ multiplex PCR assay. The source is immuneACCESS, and TCRdb retained only in-frame sequences with V and J called. Part of the clones is not carried over; for the studies checked, unresolved V genes explain less than half of this, and the remainder is unexplained. This sample has fewer than 1 million clones in its table, and just over 95% of those were observed once. Less than 0.3% of the sample rests with the top ten. Sequenced input: naive CD8+ T cells sorted from blood. Read against the paper, the sample's cell subset or site label means: CD45RA+CCR7+. The receptors here all came from a man aged 25-45 years in good health.

The chain couples TRBV2 to TRBJ2-1, with 9 bases aligning to TRBD1. Germline-derived CDR1 and CDR2 are SNHLY and FYNNEI. Trimming at V came to 2 bases and at J to 4 bases, leaving 15 bases not matched to a gene. The CDR3 runs to 19 residues. In DNA form, the CDR3 reads TGTGCCAGCAGTGAATTGGACAGGGGAGCGGGCCACTATTACAATGAGCAGTTCTTC. It codes for CASSELDRGAGHYYNEQFF.

The chain employs TRBV4-2 and TRBJ2-3; D possibly uses TRBD1 or TRBD2 (5 bases each). Germline-derived CDR1 and CDR2 are LGHNA and YNFKEQ. This CDR3 has 14 amino acids. V was trimmed by 5 bases and J by 3 bases, leaving 12 bases between them. The CDR3 here is CASSDGGETDTQYF. CDR3 nucleotides: TGTGCCAGCAGCGATGGGGGAGAGACAGATACGCAGTATTTT.

The rearrangement joins TRBV5-8 to TRBJ2-1; no reliable D call. V was pared by 0 bases and J by 8 bases, with 12 bases between. Germline V gene lookup returns CDR1 SGHTS and CDR2 YDEGEE. CDR3 length: 14 residues. The CDR3 is CASSLVFGSYEQFF. The CDR3 DNA reads TGTGCCAGCAGCTTGGTGTTCGGGTCCTATGAGCAGTTCTTC. Supplemented by reference TRBV5-8 and TRBJ2-1, the full variable domain reads EAGVTQSPTHLIKTRGQQATLRCSPISGHTSVYWYQQALGLGLQFLLWYDEGEERNRGNFPPRFSGRQFPNYSSELNVNALELEDSALYLCASSLVFGSYEQFFGPGTRLTVL.

The chain recombines TRBV4-1 with TRBJ2-7, with D possibly matching TRBD2 (6 bases). The ends were cut back, 8 bases at V and 1 base at J, with 12 bases in the middle. Germline V gives CDR1 MGHRA, CDR2 YSYEKL. CDR3 length equals 13 residues. DNA for the CDR3: TGCGCCAGCGGGGACTTTCTTTCCTACGAGCAGTACTTC. Its translation is CASGDFLSYEQYF.

This rearrangement joins TRBV15 to TRBJ2-7; possibly TRBD1 for D (6 bases). This CDR3 contains 15 residues. CDR1 and CDR2 (germline): LNHNV, YYDKDF (reference sequence). The V end lost 0 bases, the J end lost 2 bases, and 11 bases lay between the germline ends. This CDR3 reads CATSRDMGATYEQYF. The CDR3 DNA reads as TGTGCCACCAGCAGAGATATGGGGGCAACCTACGAGCAGTACTTC.

Of note for this clone: At one end, the junction sequence differs from germline, possibly due to a read error. Distinct nucleotide sequences in the sample also encode this CDR3. The genes are TRBV7-9 and TRBJ2-3, with 12 bases identical to TRBD2. The CDR3 is made up of 15 amino acids. Germline values: CDR1 SEHNR, CDR2 FQNEAQ (reference sequence). The CDR3 reads CASSLAGGSTDTQYF. CDR3 coding DNA: TGTGCCAGCAGCCTAGCGGGAGGGAGCACAGATACGCAGTATTTT.

This chain joins TRBV7-9 and TRBJ1-5; TRBD1 matches at 8 bases. This CDR3 region has 15 residues. The V gene end was trimmed by 4 bases and the J gene end by 4 bases; junction bases not matched to a gene: 6. CDR1 is SEHNR and CDR2 is FQNEAQ in the germline V gene (reference sequence). In DNA, the CDR3 is TGTGCCAGCAGCTCCCTCCGGGACAGGAATCAGCCCCAGCATTTT. Translating it yields CASSSLRDRNQPQHF.

J is TRBJ2-7 and V is TRBV5-5, with TRBD2 identical over 9 bases. CDR1 and CDR2 from the germline V gene are SGHKS and YYEKEE (reference sequence). V dropped 2 bases and J dropped 5; count of bases not matched to a gene: 14. The CDR3 has 17 residues. CDR3 protein: CASSFQEAGGLSDEQYF. In nucleotides, the CDR3 is TGTGCCAGCAGCTTCCAGGAGGCGGGAGGGTTATCGGACGAGCAGTACTTC.

The V and J genes are TRBV6-5 and TRBJ2-1; maybe TRBD1 (6 bases). V was trimmed by 2 bases and J by 2 bases, leaving 7 bases between them. Germline CDR1 and CDR2: MNHEY and SVGAGI. This CDR3 has 14 residues. The CDR3 loop reads CASSYEGAYNEQFF. CDR3 sequence (DNA): TGTGCCAGCAGTTACGAGGGGGCCTACAATGAGCAGTTCTTC.

The chain uses TRBV9 and TRBJ2-1; 9 nucleotides align to TRBD2. V shed 2 bases and J 10 bases; nucleotides not matched to a gene: 13. This CDR3 has 16 amino acids. CDR1 and CDR2 from the germline V gene are SGDLS and YYNGEE. DNA for the CDR3: TGTGCCAGCAGCGTCAGTCTCGGTAGCGGGAGTCCCGAGCAGTTCTTC. This codes for CASSVSLGSGSPEQFF.

CDR3 protein: CASSLAYGYTF. CDR3 bases: TGTGCCAGCAGCTTGGCTTATGGCTACACCTTC. The J gene is TRBJ1-2, the V gene TRBV5-4; no clear D. V shed 0 bases and J shed 5 bases, with 2 bases lying between them. The CDR3 loop spans 11 amino acids. From germline, CDR1 is SGHNT and CDR2 YYREEE (reference sequence).

The chain has TRBV28 and TRBJ1-1, with D possibly being TRBD1 (6 bases). The CDR3 runs to 15 residues. Per the germline V gene, CDR1 is MDHEN and CDR2 is SYDVKM. V lost 3 bases and J lost 4, with 15 bases in between. The CDR3: CASSLPRGVGTEAFF. DNA of the CDR3: TGTGCCAGCAGTTTGCCCAGGGGAGTTGGCACTGAAGCTTTCTTT.

The chain couples TRBV6-5 to TRBJ2-7; 10 positions agree with TRBD2. This CDR3 has 14 residues. Germline V gene data show CDR1 as MNHEY and CDR2 as SVGAGI. The V segment lost 2 bases and the J segment 5 bases; nucleotides outside the gene matches: 3. The CDR3 DNA reads as TGTGCCAGCAGTTACATTGGACTAGCGGACGAGCAGTACTTC. Protein product: CASSYIGLADEQYF.

The genes are TRBV29-1 and TRBJ1-1; 9 bases agree with TRBD1. CDR3 size: 13 residues. Germline trimming cut 5 bases from V and 1 base from J; bases unmatched to any gene: 2. Looked up from germline, CDR1 is SQVTM and CDR2 is ANQGSEA. Written as DNA, the CDR3 is TGCAGCGTTACGACAGGGGGGAACACTGAAGCTTTCTTT. Translation gives CSVTTGGNTEAFF.

On this clone: Germline is not matched at one junction end, which may reflect a read error. The chain uses TRBV7-7 and TRBJ2-1; TRBD1 is a possible D gene (6 bases). CDR1 SSHAT and CDR2 FNYEAQ come from the germline V gene (reference sequence). This CDR3 has 15 residues. The CDR3 is CASSPMGHTGSEQFF. The CDR3 nucleotides are TGTGCTAGCAGCCCCATGGGACACACAGGCAGTGAGCAGTTCTTC.

The rearrangement joins TRBV12-5 to TRBJ1-2; D remains unclear. V was pared by 0 bases and J by 6 bases, with 17 bases between. The CDR3 consists of 16 residues. Germline assignment: CDR1 LGHNT and CDR2 FRNRAP. CDR3 coding DNA: TGTGCTAGTGGTTTGGTAATCGGGCCGCAACGGAATGGCTACACCTTC. The encoded protein is CASGLVIGPQRNGYTF.

The chain couples TRBV4-1 to TRBJ2-7; weak D call: TRBD2 (6 bases). Germline V gene sequence: CDR1 MGHRA, CDR2 YSYEKL. Trimming removed 1 base at V and 0 bases at J, with 10 bases between. This CDR3 comprises 15 residues. This chain's CDR3 is CASSQGSSVSYEQYF. CDR3 coding DNA: TGCGCCAGCAGCCAAGGATCTAGCGTCTCCTACGAGCAGTACTTC.

The V and J genes are TRBV9 and TRBJ2-7; 7 bases are a match to TRBD2. This CDR3 has 15 amino acids. Germline trimming cut 0 bases from V and 2 bases from J; bases unmatched to any gene: 5. Germline CDR1 is SGDLS and CDR2 is YYNGEE. The CDR3 coding sequence is TGTGCCAGCAGCGTAGATACTAGCGCTGCCTACGAGCAGTACTTC. Protein: CASSVDTSAAYEQYF.

V is TRBV9 and J is TRBJ1-2, with 7 bases lining up with TRBD1. The CDR3 runs to 15 residues. Trimming removed 4 bases from V and 4 bases from J; junction bases left unmatched: 10. Germline loops: CDR1 SGDLS, CDR2 YYNGEE. The CDR3 DNA is TGTGCCAGCAGCCCAGGGGGGGAAGTCTTCTATGGCTACACCTTC. It codes for CASSPGGEVFYGYTF.

This rearrangement joins TRBV4-1 to TRBJ2-5; D is uncertain. V was shortened by 0 bases and J by 0 bases, with 11 bases between the two germline ends. The CDR3 has 16 amino acids. CDR1 and CDR2 (germline): MGHRA, YSYEKL. The CDR3 coding sequence is TGCGCCAGCAGCCAAGAGAATTCGGCGTACCAAGAGACCCAGTACTTC. Translation gives CASSQENSAYQETQYF.

The chain links TRBV7-9 to TRBJ2-1; TRBD2 matches at 12 bases. J was trimmed by 7 bases and V by 4 bases; bases with no gene match: 5. CDR1 and CDR2 from the germline V gene are SEHNR and FQNEAQ (reference sequence). This CDR3 contains 15 residues. This chain's CDR3 is CASSSTSGRLNEQFF. The CDR3 DNA reads TGTGCCAGCAGCTCGACTAGCGGGAGACTTAATGAGCAGTTCTTC. The full variable domain, its missing parts supplied by reference TRBV7-9 and TRBJ2-1, is DTGVSQNPRHKITKRGQNVTFRCDPISEHNRLYWYRQTLGQGPEFLTYFQNEAQLEKSRLLSDRFSAERPKGSFSTLEIQRTEQGDSAMYLCASSSTSGRLNEQFFGPGTRLTVL.

This chain connects TRBV7-8 to TRBJ2-7, with 10 positions matching TRBD2. V shed 1 base and J 3 bases; nucleotides not matched to a gene: 12. The CDR3 has 18 amino acids. Germline values: CDR1 SGHVS, CDR2 FQNEAQ. The CDR3: CASSLELAGEGRNYEQYF. CDR3 coding DNA: TGTGCCAGCAGCTTAGAGCTAGCGGGAGAGGGTCGAAACTACGAGCAGTACTTC.

V usage is TRBV29-1 and J usage is TRBJ2-1; tentative D call: TRBD2 (6 bases). Trimming cost V 6 bases and J 4 bases, with 10 bases left between them. This CDR3 is built from 12 residues. Germline V CDR1 and CDR2: SQVTM, ANQGSEA. CDR3 in DNA: TGCAGCGTCCGGAGGGAATACAATGAGCAGTTCTTC. The encoded protein is CSVRREYNEQFF.

This chain connects TRBV7-3 to TRBJ1-1, with 8 bases fitting TRBD1. The CDR3 extends over 14 amino acids. CDR1 is SGHTA, CDR2 FQGTGA, per germline. J gave up 5 bases and V 3 bases, and 5 bases lay outside the gene matches. CDR3 DNA: TGTGCCAGCAGCTTGACAGGGGCAGGTACTGAAGCTTTCTTT. Protein sequence: CASSLTGAGTEAFF.

The rearrangement joins TRBV15 to TRBJ2-5; 7 nucleotides line up with TRBD1. With 1 base clipped from V and 3 bases from J, the junction kept 11 bases outside the gene matches. The length of the CDR3 is 17 residues. Germline CDR1 and CDR2: LNHNV and YYDKDF (reference sequence). The CDR3 protein is CATSRVPLRQGEETQYF. The CDR3 DNA follows: TGTGCCACCAGCAGAGTACCTTTGAGACAGGGAGAAGAGACCCAGTACTTC.

The chain is built from TRBV29-1 and TRBJ2-3, with a tentative D call TRBD2 (5 bases). Trimming shortened V by 0 bases and J by 0 bases, and 13 bases separated the two germline ends. CDR1 is SQVTM and CDR2 is ANQGSEA in the germline V gene. There are 16 residues in the CDR3. The CDR3 DNA follows: TGCAGCGTTGAAGATCCACTAGGCGCTAGCACAGATACGCAGTATTTT. It specifies CSVEDPLGASTDTQYF.

In nucleotides, the CDR3 is TGTGCCAGCAGCTTGGGACAGGGATGGAAGACCCAGTACTTC. Amino acid sequence: CASSLGQGWKTQYF. The rearrangement links TRBV5-6 to TRBJ2-5, with 7 bases identical to TRBD1. V shed 0 bases and J 6 bases; nucleotides not matched to a gene: 5. The CDR3 extends over 14 amino acids. Per germline, CDR1 SGHDT and CDR2 YYEEEE. The variable domain in full, completed from reference TRBV5-6 and TRBJ2-5, reads DAGVTQSPTHLIKTRGQQVTLRCSPKSGHDTVSWYQQALGQGPQFIFQYYEEEERQRGNFPDRFSGHQFPNYSSELNVNALLLGDSALYLCASSLGQGWKTQYFGPGTRLLVL.

The V call is TRBV5-1, the J call TRBJ2-5, with TRBD1 identical over 7 bases. Looked up from germline, CDR1 is SGHRS and CDR2 is YFSETQ. The V and J ends lost 4 bases and 3 bases, in that order; junction bases with no gene match: 9. The CDR3 consists of 15 residues. In DNA form, the CDR3 reads TGCGCCAGCAGCCCCTTCGCCAGGGGGAAAGAGACCCAGTACTTC. Its translation: CASSPFARGKETQYF.

The chain carries TRBV29-1 and TRBJ2-1; D call uncertain. Trimming removed 4 bases at V and 5 bases at J, with 9 bases between. The CDR3 has 12 amino acids. Germline assignment: CDR1 SQVTM and CDR2 ANQGSEA. The CDR3 loop is CSVVYPNNEQFF. The CDR3 bases are TGCAGCGTTGTGTACCCCAACAATGAGCAGTTCTTC.

The chain couples TRBV27 to TRBJ2-3, with 7 bases matching TRBD2. V lost 4 bases and J lost 4; bases outside the gene matches: 11. Germline V lookup: CDR1 MNHEY, CDR2 SMNVEV (reference sequence). The CDR3 spans 16 residues. The CDR3 sequence: CASSWASGYRADTQYF. Here the CDR3 DNA reads TGTGCCAGCAGTTGGGCTAGCGGTTACCGGGCAGATACGCAGTATTTT.

This sequence joins TRBV29-1 and TRBJ1-1; D remains unclear. Germline V gives CDR1 SQVTM, CDR2 ANQGSEA. This CDR3 is built from 13 residues. Trimming took 4 bases from V and 1 from J, leaving 10 bases between them. The CDR3 DNA follows: TGCAGCGTTGGACGGGTGGGGAACACTGAAGCTTTCTTT. It translates to CSVGRVGNTEAFF.